The clone carrying this TCR beta chain was detected only once. These data come from a study of OX40 agonist ivuxolimab in advanced cancers. For the study at large: Patients assigned to dose escalation were diagnosed with hepatocellular carcinoma, melanoma, renal cell or head and neck cancer.

The cohort excluded patients with autoimmune disease history or systemic immunosuppression. The data were produced by immunoSEQ multiplex PCR, yet TCRdb's version contains in-frame clones alone and is incomplete. This sample has roughly 80,000 clones, with over 75% found just once. Per germline, CDR1 MNHEY and CDR2 SVGAGI. Trimming shortened V by 5 bases and J by 9 bases, and 14 bases separated the two germline ends. The CDR3 runs 14 residues. This material consisted of CD4+ or CD8+ T cells sorted from blood, taken in a trial of the OX40 agonist ivuxolimab. The sequence came from an adult with an advanced solid tumor such as melanoma, head and neck, liver or kidney cancer. The chain recombines TRBV6-5 with TRBJ1-6; no clear D gene. CDR3 bases: TGTGCCAGCAGTCCTCTCGGAGGCCTTTCACCCCTCCACTTT. Translation gives CASSPLGGLSPLHF.